The next 22 T cell receptor beta chains were all read from a single sample in a study of blood T cell repertoires in COVID-19. Measured with immunoSEQ multiplex PCR; TCRdb has only the in-frame clones, and not every one. The sample consists of about 35,000 clones, more than 80% of them appearing once. Sequences were obtained from peripheral blood. The receptors originated from a man between 60 and 75 years old in a cohort sampled during active COVID-19.

This chain links TRBV3-1 (or the pseudogene TRBV3-2) with TRBJ2-1, with a weak D call TRBD2 (7 bases). The CDR3 contains 15 residues. In germline, CDR1 is LGHDT, CDR2 YNNKEL (reference sequence). Trimming stripped 1 base from V and 6 bases from J, with 13 bases between. The chain's CDR3 is CASSQGGGSANEQFF. The CDR3, as DNA: TGTGCCAGCAGCCAAGGGGGGGGCTCGGCCAATGAGCAGTTCTTC.

This clone appeared once. The rearrangement uses TRBV24-1 and TRBJ1-3; D remains unclear. This CDR3 spans 15 amino acids. Trimming removed 3 bases at V and 4 bases at J, with 12 bases between. Germline-derived CDR1 and CDR2 are KGHDR and SFDVKD. The CDR3 protein is CATSDNPGKGNTIYF. CDR3 DNA sequence: TGTGCCACCAGTGATAACCCAGGCAAGGGAAACACCATATATTTT.

This chain joins TRBV6-1 and TRBJ1-2; TRBD1 might be the D (5 bases). The CDR3 has 15 amino acids. The V end lost 2 bases, the J end lost 7 bases, and 17 bases lay between the germline ends. Germline V lookup: CDR1 MNHNS, CDR2 SASEGT. CDR3 coding DNA: TGTGCCAGCAGTGAACGGGCGGGGGATCACGGTGGCTACACCTTC. As protein: CASSERAGDHGGYTF.

The chain links TRBV5-6 to TRBJ2-7; D is unclear. The CDR3 extends over 15 amino acids. Trimming removed 2 bases at V and 2 bases at J, with 14 bases between. Germline V CDR1 and CDR2: SGHDT, YYEEEE. CDR3 sequence (DNA): TGTGCCAGCAGCTTTGCACGGAGCTCCCCCTACGAGCAGTACTTC. Translating it yields CASSFARSSPYEQYF.

The chain couples TRBV19 to TRBJ1-1, with no clear D. V lost 5 bases and J 1 base, leaving 14 bases between the germline ends. Germline V gene data show CDR1 as LNHDA and CDR2 as SQIVND (reference sequence). The CDR3 covers 15 residues. Written as DNA, the CDR3 is TGTGCCAGTAGTGCTACCGGAGGGCGGAACACTGAAGCTTTCTTT. It is translated as CASSATGGRNTEAFF.

This clone came up a few times. The chain links TRBV18 to TRBJ1-5; 10 bases are shared with TRBD1. The junction had 11 bases not matched to a gene; V was cut back by 6 bases and J by 12 bases. CDR1 and CDR2 (germline): KGHSH, LQKENI. CDR3 size: 14 residues. The CDR3 protein is CASSPGQGGLLQHF. The DNA of the CDR3 is TGTGCCAGCTCCCCTGGACAGGGGGGACTTCTCCAGCATTTT.

This clone was seen just once. V gene TRBV5-1 combines with J gene TRBJ1-1, with 7 bases matching TRBD1. The CDR3 runs to 17 residues. V lost 3 bases, J lost 2 bases, and 13 bases stayed unmatched. Germline V gene sequence: CDR1 SGHRS, CDR2 YFSETQ. In DNA, the CDR3 is TGCGCCAGCAGCTCCGACGGGACAGCCAATCGAAACACTGAAGCTTTCTTT. Amino acid sequence: CASSSDGTANRNTEAFF.

The chain couples TRBV12-3 or TRBV12-4 to TRBJ1-3; D is unresolved. Trimming stripped 11 bases from V and 1 base from J, with 9 bases between. The CDR3 contains 12 residues. The CDR3 protein is CADRGSGNTIYF. CDR3 DNA: TGTGCCGACCGGGGATCTGGAAACACCATATATTTT.

The genes are TRBV4-1 and TRBJ1-2; D gene uncertain. Trimming cost V 0 bases and J 4 bases, with 15 bases left between them. The CDR3 extends over 16 amino acids. CDR1 and CDR2 from the germline V gene are MGHRA and YSYEKL. CDR3 amino acids: CASSQEITGYGYGYTF. As DNA, the CDR3 is TGCGCCAGCAGCCAAGAAATCACCGGGTATGGCTATGGCTACACCTTC.

This clone was detected only once. V gene TRBV30 combines with J gene TRBJ2-2, with 8 bases lining up with TRBD2. The V segment lost 4 bases and the J segment 8 bases; nucleotides outside the gene matches: 9. Germline CDR1 and CDR2: GTSNPN and SVGIG (reference sequence). This CDR3 spans 14 amino acids. This chain's CDR3 is CAWIGAGVLGELFF. CDR3 nucleotides: TGTGCCTGGATAGGAGCGGGGGTGTTGGGGGAGCTGTTTTTT.

The genes are TRBV5-6 and TRBJ2-5, with TRBD1 as a possible D gene (5 bases). V was shortened by 0 bases and J by 7 bases, with 10 bases between the two germline ends. From germline, CDR1 is SGHDT and CDR2 YYEEEE. This CDR3 spans 13 amino acids. DNA of the CDR3: TGTGCCAGCAGCTTGGCAGGGCCTGGGACCCAGTACTTC. Translation gives CASSLAGPGTQYF.

The J gene is TRBJ2-5, the V gene TRBV6-5, with 7 bases matching TRBD1. Germline V CDR1 and CDR2: MNHEY, SVGAGI. J was trimmed by 5 bases and V by 7 bases; bases with no gene match: 7. CDR3 length equals 13 residues. The CDR3 region is CASTYTGVETQYF. The CDR3, as DNA: TGTGCCAGCACCTATACAGGGGTTGAGACCCAGTACTTC.

The chain is built from TRBV28 and TRBJ2-1, with 9 bases that match TRBD1. The V gene end was trimmed by 5 bases and the J gene end by 7 bases; junction bases not matched to a gene: 12. Germline loops: CDR1 MDHEN, CDR2 SYDVKM. This CDR3 is 16 amino acids long. CDR3 in amino acids: CASSPAPDRGRNEQFF. Written as DNA, the CDR3 is TGTGCCAGCAGTCCTGCCCCCGACAGGGGGAGGAATGAGCAGTTCTTC.

The chain joins TRBV10-3 to TRBJ1-1; maybe TRBD1 (6 bases). Trimming cost V 4 bases and J 5 bases, with 14 bases left between them. The CDR3 covers 14 residues. Germline V gene data show CDR1 as ENHRY and CDR2 as SYGVKD. CDR3: CAISATTGRTEAFF. For the CDR3, the DNA is TGTGCCATCAGTGCGACCACAGGGCGTACTGAAGCTTTCTTT.

The chain links TRBV10-2 to TRBJ2-7, with TRBD2 matching 13 bases. Germline V gene sequence: CDR1 WSHSY, CDR2 SAAADI. This CDR3 has 17 amino acids. V gave up 5 bases and J gave up 0 bases; unmatched junction bases: 7. The CDR3, as DNA: TGCGCCAGCAGTTTGACTAGCGGGGGGTCCCACTCCTACGAGCAGTACTTC. Translated, it gives CASSLTSGGSHSYEQYF.

This sequence joins TRBV6-5 and TRBJ1-3, with 7 bases that match TRBD1. The CDR3 consists of 15 residues. CDR1 and CDR2 from the germline V gene are MNHEY and SVGAGI. Trimming at V came to 6 bases and at J to 7 bases, leaving 12 bases not matched to a gene. The CDR3 reads CASRPDRVFRNTIYF. The CDR3 bases are TGTGCCAGCAGGCCCGACAGGGTTTTTCGGAACACCATATATTTT.

V is TRBV7-2 and J is TRBJ1-2; TRBD1 might be the D (5 bases). Per the germline V gene, CDR1 is SGHTA and CDR2 is FQGNSA. The CDR3 covers 14 residues. V lost 4 bases and J lost 4, with 13 bases in between. The CDR3 protein is CASSSDPRAYGYTF. As DNA, the CDR3 is TGTGCCAGCAGCTCCGACCCCAGGGCCTATGGCTACACCTTC.

This rearrangement joins TRBV11-2 to TRBJ1-1, with TRBD1 matching over 7 bases. Germline V gene lookup returns CDR1 SGHAT and CDR2 FQNNGV. CDR3 length: 15 residues. After removal of 3 bases from V and 1 base from J, the junction contained 5 bases not matched to a gene. As DNA, the CDR3 is TGTGCCAGCAGCTTTTCAGGGGGGCCGAACACTGAAGCTTTCTTT. Residues: CASSFSGGPNTEAFF.

The CDR3 region has the DNA TGTGCCAGCAGTGCCAGGGGCGGGAGGGCCCTCGGCGAGCAGTACTTC. Translating gives CASSARGGRALGEQYF. This chain joins TRBV2 and TRBJ2-7; the match to TRBD2 covers 9 bases. Trimming cost V 4 bases and J 6 bases; bases outside gene matches: 13. The CDR3 extends over 16 amino acids. The germline gives CDR1 SNHLY, CDR2 FYNNEI.

This clone was picked up a small number of times. This chain connects TRBV28 to TRBJ2-7; D perhaps matches TRBD1 (5 bases). Trimming removed 5 bases at V and 3 bases at J, with 11 bases between. Germline lookup yields CDR1 MDHEN and CDR2 SYDVKM. CDR3 length equals 13 residues. In DNA, the CDR3 is TGTGCCAGCAGTCTGGGGCACCTCTACGAGCAGTACTTC. Protein sequence: CASSLGHLYEQYF.

J is TRBJ2-1 and V is TRBV7-3; TRBD2 matches 10 bases. V dropped 5 bases and J dropped 6; count of bases not matched to a gene: 7. The CDR3 sequence is 15 residues long. Germline CDR1 reads SGHTA; CDR2 reads FQGTGA. CDR3 region: CASSQLAGVSNEQFF. CDR3 DNA sequence: TGTGCCAGCAGCCAGCTAGCGGGAGTCTCCAATGAGCAGTTCTTC.

The chain couples TRBV9 to TRBJ1-3; unclear D gene. The CDR3 contains 15 residues. The V gene lost 4 bases and the J gene lost 4 bases, with 15 bases spanning the gap. CDR1 and CDR2 (germline): SGDLS, YYNGEE. CDR3 DNA sequence: TGTGCCAGCAGCAGCGAGCCCGTCGGAGGAAACACCATATATTTT. Translating it yields CASSSEPVGGNTIYF.